These 7 T cell receptor beta chains share one sample of origin, sequenced in a study of graft-versus-host responses after intestinal transplantation. No antigen has been assigned to these receptors. Sequencing used immunoSEQ multiplex PCR; TCRdb keeps in-frame clones, though not all of them. Here the sample spans tens of thousands of clones, approximately 94% being singletons. The sequenced sample was unstimulated CD4+ T cells sorted from spleen or lymph node cells, obtained before transplant. All receptors derive from a human donor who was the organ donor for an intestinal transplant.

Of note for this clone: Other nucleotide sequences from this sample produce the same CDR3. The chain is built from TRBV14 and TRBJ1-2, with D perhaps matching TRBD1 (5 bases). This CDR3 comprises 12 residues. The germline V gene encodes CDR1 SGHDN and CDR2 FVKESK. V lost 2 bases to trimming and J lost 6 bases, with 7 bases between them. The CDR3 region is CASSQRGHGYTF. In DNA form, the CDR3 reads TGTGCCAGCAGCCAACGGGGACATGGCTACACCTTC.

The rearrangement joins TRBV6-1 to TRBJ2-7; tentatively, D is TRBD2 (5 bases). There are 16 residues in the CDR3. Germline CDR1 reads MNHNS; CDR2 reads SASEGT. V shed 4 bases and J shed 1 base, with 17 bases lying between them. The DNA of the CDR3 is TGTGCCAGCAGTGCCCAACGGATCGGCGGGTCCTACGAGCAGTACTTC. This encodes CASSAQRIGGSYEQYF.

V and J are TRBV7-2 and TRBJ2-2, with TRBD2 matching over 12 bases. CDR3 length: 16 residues. Germline-derived CDR1 and CDR2 are SGHTA and FQGNSA. J was trimmed by 6 bases and V by 1 base; bases with no gene match: 3. CDR3 sequence: CASSLGSSGGAGELFF. The CDR3 DNA reads TGTGCCAGCAGCTTAGGGTCTAGCGGGGGGGCCGGGGAGCTGTTTTTT.

The chain links TRBV5-4 to TRBJ1-2, with 7 bases aligning to TRBD1. Germline V gene sequence: CDR1 SGHNT, CDR2 YYREEE (reference sequence). The junction had 8 bases not matched to a gene; V was cut back by 4 bases and J by 2 bases. CDR3 length: 15 residues. The CDR3 reads CASSLGPGQNYGYTF. The CDR3 DNA sequence: TGTGCCAGCAGCCTAGGCCCGGGACAGAACTATGGCTACACCTTC.

The V and J genes are TRBV27 and TRBJ2-7; TRBD1 matches at 7 bases. Trimming took 4 bases from V and 3 from J; bases not matched to a gene: 3. This CDR3 region has 13 residues. CDR1 and CDR2 (germline): MNHEY, SMNVEV (reference sequence). The CDR3 coding sequence is TGTGCCAGCAGTTCCCGGGACAGCTACGAGCAGTACTTC. It codes for CASSSRDSYEQYF.

The rearrangement uses TRBV7-2 and TRBJ1-1; TRBD1 agrees at 8 bases. The germline V gene encodes CDR1 SGHTA and CDR2 FQGNSA. V trimming: 5 bases; J trimming: 4 bases; junction bases outside the gene matches: 9. The CDR3 is 15 residues long. The CDR3 reads CASSPRQGWGTEAFF. The CDR3 coding sequence is TGTGCCAGCAGCCCCCGACAGGGGTGGGGCACTGAAGCTTTCTTT.

The rearrangement uses TRBV5-1 and TRBJ1-1, with D possibly TRBD1 on 6 matching bases. The CDR3 runs to 14 residues. Trimming took 1 base from V and 4 from J, leaving 11 bases between them. Germline V gene lookup returns CDR1 SGHRS and CDR2 YFSETQ. The CDR3: CASSLMLGGTEAFF. CDR3 nucleotide sequence: TGCGCCAGCAGCTTGATGTTAGGGGGCACTGAAGCTTTCTTT.